This T cell receptor beta chain appears in the sequencing data of a study of shared clonotypes between healthy human individuals. Findings of the study overall: Only blood samples were collected, and tissue repertoires likely differ.

Note on this clone: Its antigen is undetermined.

Donors, healthy HIV-negative adults, lacked recent acute infections or vaccinations. Only Caucasian adults living in Nashville, Tennessee served as donors. From CD4+ cells came CD45RA+ naive and CD45RA-negative memory subsets. There are 13 residues in the CDR3. Germline CDR1 and CDR2: SGHVS and FNYEAQ. Trimming took off 5 bases at V and 2 bases at J, with 9 bases between the two ends. The data were produced by immunoSEQ multiplex PCR, yet TCRdb's version contains in-frame clones alone and is incomplete. The sample includes 950,000 to 1,300,000 clones, 70% to 80% of them seen just once. The TCR sequence derives from a man aged 18 to 35 in good health. The specimen was memory CD4+ T cells sorted from blood. Subset of the sample: CD45RA-negative fraction. The gene calls are TRBV7-6 and TRBJ1-1, with D unresolved. CDR3 amino acids: CASSTGDNTEAFF. The CDR3 DNA follows: TGTGCCAGCAGCACCGGGGATAACACTGAAGCTTTCTTT.